This T cell receptor (beta chain) derives from a study of shared clonotypes between healthy human individuals. Genomic DNA (from each subset) was split evenly across several immunoSEQ plates. The method was immunoSEQ multiplex PCR; TCRdb's version includes in-frame clones alone and lacks a portion of them. This sample has 1.6 million or so clones, with around 95% found just once. In germline, CDR1 is SGHKS, CDR2 YYEKEE (reference sequence). CDR3 length: 14 amino acids. V was pared by 2 bases and J by 3 bases, with 11 bases between. V usage is TRBV5-5 and J usage is TRBJ1-2; D is unresolved. Sequencing was carried out using naive CD4+ T cells sorted from blood. Subset indicated: CD45RA+ positively selected. The TCR comes from a man aged 25 to 40 in good health. The CDR3 DNA is TGTGCCAGCAGCTTTGGGCCGGACGACTATGGCTACACCTTC. It translates to CASSFGPDDYGYTF.